The 2 T cell receptor beta chains listed next were all sequenced from one sample in a study of post-analysis software for immune sequencing data. Regarding the study as a whole: Elevated frequency relative to controls characterized roughly 5 TRBV segments in patients, TRBV5-6, TRBV5-1 and TRBV20-1 among them.

Unique molecular identifiers featured in each of the TCR beta cDNA libraries. MiXCR, applied by TCRdb to the PCR reads, yields one record per CDR3 protein. The sample lists more than 500,000 distinct CDR3 sequences, under 40% occurring once. No antigen has been assigned to these receptors. Sequenced material: blood. The receptors come from a girl aged 2 to 17 with multiple sclerosis.

This clonotype was recorded many times. V gene TRBV11-2 combines with J gene TRBJ2-3; 9 nucleotides line up with TRBD1. Germline loops: CDR1 SGHAT, CDR2 FQNNGV. The ends lost 6 bases at V and 3 bases at J; junction bases unmatched: 7. This CDR3 has 15 amino acids. This CDR3 is CASSSAGQGTDTQYF. The CDR3 nucleotides are TGTGCCAGCAGTTCTGCGGGACAGGGAACAGATACGCAGTATTTT.

This clonotype was seen a handful of times. The rearrangement links TRBV10-2 to TRBJ1-5; D is perhaps TRBD1 (6 bases). V was cut by 2 bases and J by 3 bases, with 11 bases left in between. This CDR3 contains 15 residues. The germline V gene encodes CDR1 WSHSY and CDR2 SAAADI. CDR3 sequence (DNA): TGCGCCAGCAGTGAGCCTACAGGGTACAATCAGCCCCAGCATTTT. It is translated as CASSEPTGYNQPQHF.